One and the same sample provided the 3 T cell receptor beta chains below, sequenced in a study of OX40 agonist ivuxolimab in advanced cancers. Assay: immunoSEQ multiplex PCR; the TCRdb copy retains only in-frame clones and omits some. The data show 75,000 or so clones, more than 70% seen once. The sample was CD4+ or CD8+ T cells sorted from blood, taken in a trial of the OX40 agonist ivuxolimab. These receptors all come from an adult with an advanced solid tumor such as melanoma, head and neck, liver or kidney cancer.

The chain joins TRBV13 to TRBJ2-5, with 9 bases fitting TRBD1. The CDR3 runs 15 residues. V was clipped by 9 bases and J by 0 bases; unmatched bases: 8. Germline V lookup: CDR1 PRHDT, CDR2 FYEKMQ (reference sequence). CDR3 residues: CASEDRGLYQETQYF. In DNA, the CDR3 is TGTGCCAGTGAGGACAGGGGCTTGTACCAAGAGACCCAGTACTTC.

V gene TRBV28 combines with J gene TRBJ1-1; 8 bases are a match to TRBD1. After removal of 5 bases from V and 2 bases from J, the junction contained 10 bases not matched to a gene. Germline-derived CDR1 and CDR2 are MDHEN and SYDVKM. This CDR3 is built from 16 residues. The CDR3 DNA reads as TGTGCCAGCAGTACCTACAGGGGGGTTATAAACACTGAAGCTTTCTTT. Translation: CASSTYRGVINTEAFF. Complete variable domain (other parts from reference TRBV28 and TRBJ1-1): DVKVTQSSRYLVKRTGEKVFLECVQDMDHENMFWYRQDPGLGLRLIYFSYDVKMKEKGDIPEGYSVSREKKERFSLILESASTNQTSMYLCASSTYRGVINTEAFFGQGTRLTVV.

The chain employs TRBV19 and TRBJ2-5; perhaps TRBD2 as D (5 bases). The J call may be faulty, since TRBJ2-7 better matches the DNA end. This CDR3 is 13 amino acids long. The germline V gene has CDR1 LNHDA and CDR2 SQIVND (reference sequence). CDR3: CASSPDGAYEQYF. The CDR3 nucleotides are TGTGCCAGTAGTCCTGACGGGGCCTACGAGCAGTACTTC.